This TCR beta chain emerged from a study of T cell responses to AZD1222 COVID-19 vaccine (dated by TCRdb to 2020 to 2022). For context, the study as a whole: A total of 230 or so trial participants underwent TCR sequencing, of whom nearly 210 received two doses of AZD1222 and roughly 25 received two doses of the MenACWY control vaccine. Trial participants were enrolled by age into subgroups of 18-55, 56-69 and 70-plus years, and about 150, 27 and 61 TCR-sequenced participants, respectively, were included in these subgroups.

Per the publication, the time point label means: about 28 days (+/-7) after the second vaccine dose. AZD1222 recipients given second doses at about 4 weeks or at about 12 weeks were pooled, since spike-specific TCR depth and breadth were not found to differ between the two schedules. Vaccinee samples came from UK trials COV001 and COV002, including a single-blind randomized controlled phase 2/3 trial of AZD1222 (ChAdOx1 nCoV-19) in healthy adults. For TCRbeta chain sequencing, PBMC samples from trial participants were taken at day 0 and at day 28 after the second dose. The CDR3 regions of human TCRbeta chains were analyzed by immunosequencing. The authors' pipeline ran thus. Repertoire TCRs were checked for matches against a reference library of SARS-CoV-2-specific TCRs that had been generated using the MIRA antigen-specificity platform. Breadth was defined as the fraction of unique TCRs that were SARS-CoV-2-associated. Depth was defined as the fraction of total T cells that were SARS-CoV-2-associated. Each spike-specific TCR was assigned to its reactive spike region and to a CD4 or CD8 class using the MIRA data. Log10-transformed breadth and depth values were compared by one-way ANOVA with Sidak's multiple comparisons tests. TCRdb retrieved this table from immuneACCESS and kept in-frame rearrangements only. Not all clones are present; in checked studies, unresolved V genes account for under half, and no reason is known for the remainder. D and trimming were read from the DNA, whereas the V and J calls and clone size are those reported in that table. In this sample the table shows about 110,000 clones, over 85% of which occur a single time. Of the sample, 2% to 3% is held by the ten largest clones.

About this clone: Its antigen target is currently unknown. The sample holds no much larger clone one base away, and base qualities are not on file.

The CDR3 holds 13 amino acids from the cysteine to the phenylalanine. The only DNA kept is the CDR3, 39 bases in frame from the first base. V loses 10 bases, J loses 6 bases, and the germline ends lie 18 bases apart. The germline V gene encodes CDR1 MDHEN and CDR2 SYDVKM. On the study overall, not on this receptor specifically: The vaccine-associated CD4 TCRs covered the entire spike protein, and the dominant responses fell in regions 160-218 and 743-854. Epitopes outside the regions mutated in the B.1.351 and B.1.1.7 variants were reportedly recognized by nearly half of the unique spike-specific TCRs. The 56-69-year group was small, and its depth increase did not reach significance, likely because of low power. Spike-specific TCR breadth and depth rose significantly after two AZD1222 doses compared with day 0 and with MenACWY recipients. Only 5 to 7 AZD1222 recipients were SARS-CoV-2 seropositive at baseline, limiting conclusions about previously exposed vaccinees. No day 14 peak-response samples were available, so repertoires were characterized only after the peak T cell response. Participants were mostly white British, with more females than males. The authors suggested clonal diversity may have been underestimated.

The TCR originated in an adult who received the AZD1222 COVID-19 vaccine. This specimen was peripheral blood, taken 28 days after the second AZD1222 dose. The sequence joins TRBV28 to TRBJ1-1; no D gene can be assigned with confidence. The CDR3 reads as follows: CATWERPFAEAFF. At the DNA level, the sequence is TGTGCCACCTGGGAAAGGCCCTTCGCTGAAGCTTTCTTT.